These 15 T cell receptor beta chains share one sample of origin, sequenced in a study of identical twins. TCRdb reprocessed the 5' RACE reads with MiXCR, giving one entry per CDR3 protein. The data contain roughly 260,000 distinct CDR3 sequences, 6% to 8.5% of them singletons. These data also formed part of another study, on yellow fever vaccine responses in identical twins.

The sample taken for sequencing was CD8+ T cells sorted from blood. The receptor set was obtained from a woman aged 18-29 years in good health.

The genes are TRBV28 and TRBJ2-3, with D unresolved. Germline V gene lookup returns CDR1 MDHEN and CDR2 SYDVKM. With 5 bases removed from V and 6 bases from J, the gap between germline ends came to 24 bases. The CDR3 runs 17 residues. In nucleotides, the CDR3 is TGTGCCAGCAGTAGTTACCCCCTCATTCTCTACCCGGATACGCAGTATTTT. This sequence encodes CASSSYPLILYPDTQYF.

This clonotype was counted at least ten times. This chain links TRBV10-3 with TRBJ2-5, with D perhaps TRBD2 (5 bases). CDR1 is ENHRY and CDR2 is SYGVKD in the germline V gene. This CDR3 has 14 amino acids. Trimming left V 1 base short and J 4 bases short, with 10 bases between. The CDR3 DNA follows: TGTGCCATCAGTGAGTTGCCTAGCCTAGAGACCCAGTACTTC. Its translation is CAISELPSLETQYF.

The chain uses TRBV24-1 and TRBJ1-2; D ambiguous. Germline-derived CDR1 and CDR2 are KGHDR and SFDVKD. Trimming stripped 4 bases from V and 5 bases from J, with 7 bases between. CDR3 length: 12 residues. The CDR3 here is CATSDFGYGYTF. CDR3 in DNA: TGTGCCACCAGTGACTTCGGATATGGCTACACCTTC.

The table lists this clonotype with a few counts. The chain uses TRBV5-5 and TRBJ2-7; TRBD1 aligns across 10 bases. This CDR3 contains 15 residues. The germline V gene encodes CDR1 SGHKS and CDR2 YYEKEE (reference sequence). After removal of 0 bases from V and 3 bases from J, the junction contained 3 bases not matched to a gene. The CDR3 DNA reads TGTGCCAGCAGCTTGGACTGGACAGGGGGCTACGAGCAGTACGTC. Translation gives CASSLDWTGGYEQYV.

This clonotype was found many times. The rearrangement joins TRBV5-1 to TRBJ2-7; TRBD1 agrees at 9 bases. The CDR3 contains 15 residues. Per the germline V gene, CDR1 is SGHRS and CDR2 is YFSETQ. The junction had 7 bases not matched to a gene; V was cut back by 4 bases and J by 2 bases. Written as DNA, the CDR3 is TGCGCCAGCAGCGGCGTGGGACAGGGAACCTACGAGCAGTACTTC. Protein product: CASSGVGQGTYEQYF. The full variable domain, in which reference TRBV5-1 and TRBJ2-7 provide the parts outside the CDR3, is KAGVTQTPRYLIKTRGQQVTLSCSPISGHRSVSWYQQTPGQGLQFLFEYFSETQRNKGNFPGRFSGRQFSNSRSEMNVSTLELGDSALYLCASSGVGQGTYEQYFGPGTRLTVT.

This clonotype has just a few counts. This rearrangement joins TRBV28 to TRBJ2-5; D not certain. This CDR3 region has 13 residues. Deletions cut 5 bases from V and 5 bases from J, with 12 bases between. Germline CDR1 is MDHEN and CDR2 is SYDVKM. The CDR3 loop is CASSTIKRETQYF. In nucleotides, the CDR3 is TGTGCCAGCAGTACCATAAAAAGGGAGACCCAGTACTTC.

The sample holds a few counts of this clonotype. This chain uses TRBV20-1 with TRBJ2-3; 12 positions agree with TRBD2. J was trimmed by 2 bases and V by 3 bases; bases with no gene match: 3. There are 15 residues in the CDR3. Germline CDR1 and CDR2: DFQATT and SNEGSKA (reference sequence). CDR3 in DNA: TGCAGTGCTAGGGGACTAGCGGGTTACACAGATACGCAGTATTTT. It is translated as CSARGLAGYTDTQYF.

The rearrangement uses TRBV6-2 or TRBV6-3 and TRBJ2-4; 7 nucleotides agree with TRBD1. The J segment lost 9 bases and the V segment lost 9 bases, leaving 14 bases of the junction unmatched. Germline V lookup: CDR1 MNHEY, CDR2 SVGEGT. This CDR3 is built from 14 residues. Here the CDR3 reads CARWGTVDRGIQYF. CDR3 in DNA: TGTGCCAGATGGGGGACAGTGGATCGGGGCATTCAGTACTTC.

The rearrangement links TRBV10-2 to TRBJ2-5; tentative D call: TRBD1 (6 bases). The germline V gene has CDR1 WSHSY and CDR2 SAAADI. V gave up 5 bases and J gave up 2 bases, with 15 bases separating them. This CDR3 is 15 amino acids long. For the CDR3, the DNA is TGCGCCAGCAGTCCCACAGGGTATACACAAGAGACCCAGTACTTC. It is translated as CASSPTGYTQETQYF.

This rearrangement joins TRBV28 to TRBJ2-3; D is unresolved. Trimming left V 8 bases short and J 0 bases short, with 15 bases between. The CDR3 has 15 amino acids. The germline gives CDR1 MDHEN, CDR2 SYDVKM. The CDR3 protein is CASSWRSPSTDTQYF. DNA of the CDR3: TGTGCCAGCTCCTGGCGGTCCCCTAGCACAGATACGCAGTATTTT.

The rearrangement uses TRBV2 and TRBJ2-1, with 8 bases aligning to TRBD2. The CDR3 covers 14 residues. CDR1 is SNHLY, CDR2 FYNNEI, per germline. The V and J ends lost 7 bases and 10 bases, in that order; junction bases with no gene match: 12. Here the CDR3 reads CASTVPAGVGEQFF. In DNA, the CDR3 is TGTGCCAGCACGGTCCCAGCGGGGGTTGGCGAGCAGTTCTTC.

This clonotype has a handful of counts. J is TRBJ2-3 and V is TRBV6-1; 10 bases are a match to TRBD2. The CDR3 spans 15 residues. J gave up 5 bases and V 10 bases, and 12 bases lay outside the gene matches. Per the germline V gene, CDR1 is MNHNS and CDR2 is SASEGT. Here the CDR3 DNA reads TGTGCCACCTGGGGGACTAGCGAACAAATAGATACGCAGTATTTT. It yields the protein CATWGTSEQIDTQYF.

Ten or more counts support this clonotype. CDR3: CSVVSGTGELFF. DNA for the CDR3: TGCAGCGTTGTTAGCGGCACCGGGGAGCTGTTTTTT. The chain carries TRBV29-1 and TRBJ2-2, with D possibly TRBD2 on 6 matching bases. The CDR3 is 12 amino acids. V shed 4 bases and J shed 4 bases, with 7 bases lying between them. Per germline, CDR1 SQVTM and CDR2 ANQGSEA.

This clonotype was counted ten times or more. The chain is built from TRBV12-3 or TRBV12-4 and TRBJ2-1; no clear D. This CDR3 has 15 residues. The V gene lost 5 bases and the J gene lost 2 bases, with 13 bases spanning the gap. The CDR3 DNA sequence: TGTGCCAGCAGTCATCTGGAGAGCCCCTACAATGAGCAGTTCTTC. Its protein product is CASSHLESPYNEQFF.

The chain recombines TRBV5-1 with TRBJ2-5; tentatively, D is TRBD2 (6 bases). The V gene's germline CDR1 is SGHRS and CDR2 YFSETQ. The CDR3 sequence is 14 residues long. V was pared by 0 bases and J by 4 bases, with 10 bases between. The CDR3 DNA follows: TGCGCCAGCAGCTTGGAAGGGGAGGTAGAGACCCAGTACTTC. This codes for CASSLEGEVETQYF.